One and the same sample provided the 8 T cell receptor beta chains below, sequenced in a study of identical twins. TCRdb independently ran MiXCR on the 5' RACE reads; one entry per CDR3 protein. The sample holds about 390,000 distinct CDR3 sequences, roughly 10% seen once. Sequences were obtained from naive T cells sorted from blood. The receptors derive from a woman between 45 and 60 years old in good health.

The sample holds a few counts of this clonotype. The CDR3 region is CSASLLDGGNTIYF. The CDR3 DNA follows: TGCAGTGCTAGTCTGCTGGACGGTGGAAACACCATATATTTT. This chain joins TRBV20-1 and TRBJ1-3; no clear D. Germline V gene data show CDR1 as DFQATT and CDR2 as SNEGSKA (reference sequence). The V end was cut by 3 bases, the J end by 3 bases, with 12 bases between. CDR3 length: 14 amino acids.

A word on this clonotype: This sequence may be a read error, since a much larger clone differs from it by one base. The V and J genes are TRBV2 and TRBJ2-1, with D possibly being TRBD2 (6 bases). Trimming took off 5 bases at V and 8 bases at J, with 16 bases between the two ends. The CDR3 contains 14 residues. The germline gives CDR1 SNHLY, CDR2 FYNNEI. CDR3 coding DNA: TGTGCCAGCAGTTTCGGGACTGAATACCATGAGCAGTTCTTC. Encoded protein: CASSFGTEYHEQFF. Complete variable domain (other parts from reference TRBV2 and TRBJ2-1): EPEVTQTPSHQVTQMGQEVILRCVPISNHLYFYWYRQILGQKVEFLVSFYNNEISEKSEIFDDQFSVERPDGSNFTLKIRSTKLEDSAMYFCASSFGTEYHEQFFGPGTRLTVL.

The rearrangement uses TRBV19 and TRBJ2-2; either TRBD1 or TRBD2 may fit D (6 bases each). The V end was cut by 3 bases, the J end by 3 bases, with 11 bases between. The CDR3 runs 15 residues. The V gene's germline CDR1 is LNHDA and CDR2 SQIVND (reference sequence). The CDR3 nucleotides read TGTGCCAGTAGTATCTACGGGGGCGACACCGGGGAGCTGTTTTTT. It translates to CASSIYGGDTGELFF. The full variable domain, with the rest looked up from reference TRBV19 and TRBJ2-2, is DGGITQSPKYLFRKEGQNVTLSCEQNLNHDAMYWYRQDPGQGLRLIYYSQIVNDFQKGDIAEGYSVSREKKESFPLTVTSAQKNPTAFYLCASSIYGGDTGELFFGEGSRLTVL.

The rearrangement joins TRBV27 to TRBJ2-1; 12 bases match TRBD2. CDR3 length: 16 amino acids. V lost 5 bases and J lost 5; bases outside the gene matches: 7. Germline V CDR1 and CDR2: MNHEY, SMNVEV (reference sequence). The CDR3 is CASSPTSGGWDNEQFF. The CDR3 DNA is TGTGCCAGCAGTCCCACTAGCGGGGGGTGGGACAATGAGCAGTTCTTC.

The chain combines TRBV27 with TRBJ2-1; 11 bases align to TRBD2. Germline loops: CDR1 MNHEY, CDR2 SMNVEV (reference sequence). The CDR3 runs 15 residues. Losses at the gene ends were 7 bases for V and 8 bases for J; bases not matched to a gene: 10. The CDR3 spells CASTTTSGSTDEQFF. CDR3 DNA: TGTGCCAGCACAACCACTAGCGGGAGCACGGATGAGCAGTTCTTC.

The CDR3 region is CASSLLGVTLKQFF. In DNA, the CDR3 is TGCGCCAGCAGCCTCCTGGGGGTAACCCTCAAGCAGTTCTTC. The chain carries TRBV4-1 and TRBJ2-1; tentatively, D is TRBD1 or TRBD2 (5 bases each). Germline V lookup: CDR1 MGHRA, CDR2 YSYEKL. V lost 4 bases to trimming and J lost 11 bases, with 18 bases between them. The CDR3 is made up of 14 amino acids.

In its sample, this clonotype was seen many times. The chain has TRBV6-5 and TRBJ1-2; 9 positions match TRBD1. Germline CDR1 reads MNHEY; CDR2 reads SVGAGI. V lost 5 bases to trimming and J lost 5 bases; unmatched junction nucleotides: 12. The CDR3 contains 16 residues. The chain's CDR3 is CASSPTGQGRGYGYTF. CDR3 nucleotides: TGTGCCAGCAGTCCGACGGGACAGGGACGGGGGTATGGCTACACCTTC.

This clonotype showed up just a few times. The rearrangement links TRBV27 to TRBJ2-2, with 8 bases lining up with TRBD1. From germline, CDR1 is MNHEY and CDR2 SMNVEV (reference sequence). After removal of 7 bases from V and 2 bases from J, the junction contained 6 bases not matched to a gene. The CDR3 extends over 15 amino acids. CDR3 DNA: TGTGCCAGCACCCAGACAGGGGATAACACCGGGGAGCTGTTTTTT. Translating it yields CASTQTGDNTGELFF.